The present TCR beta chain was sequenced within a study of T cells in localized non-small cell lung cancer. Points from the study as a whole: Highest T cell clonality was seen in uninvolved adjacent lung, surpassing that measured in tumor.

There are 13 residues in the CDR3. The germline gives CDR1 SGHTA, CDR2 FQGNSA. The ends were cut back, 5 bases at V and 3 bases at J, with 8 bases in the middle. Here immunoSEQ multiplex PCR was the method, and the copy in TCRdb shows in-frame clones only, minus some. The sample includes tens of thousands of clones, 78% of them seen just once. Turning to this clone: The antigen is unknown.

The sequence came from an older male donor with stage II squamous cell lung carcinoma. V usage is TRBV7-2 and J usage is TRBJ1-5; D is unresolved. Specimen: peripheral blood, collected before any cancer treatment. The CDR3, as DNA: TGTGCCAGCAGCGCCAATTTCAATCAGCCCCAGCATTTT. Amino acids: CASSANFNQPQHF. The complete variable domain, with remaining parts taken from reference TRBV7-2 and TRBJ1-5, reads GAGVSQSPSNKVTEKGKDVELRCDPISGHTALYWYRQSLGQGLEFLIYFQGNSAPDKSGLPSDRFSAERTGGSVSTLTIQRTQQEDSAVYLCASSANFNQPQHFGDGTRLSIL.